A selection of T cell receptor beta chains follows, all from one sample in a study of vaccination effects on CD4 cells after COVID-19. No antigen is known for these receptors. The table came from immunoSEQ multiplex PCR; TCRdb's copy has only in-frame clones and leaves some out. In the table there are tens of thousands of clones, roughly 73% of which are singletons. Sequences were derived from CD4+ T cells from PBMCs cultured with HCoV-229E spike peptides, sampled after COVID-19 vaccination. These receptors originate from a human donor who received a COVID-19 vaccine. CDR3s include the opening cysteine and the closing phenylalanine or tryptophan. A D gene is named only where the DNA matches it firmly. Size is omitted from some rows. Given values are once, few, many or a class for expanded clones.

d_gene: NA; j_gene: TRBJ1-2; abundance: NA; v_gene: TRBV30; CDR3nt: TGTGCCTGGAGTCCTTCTCACCTAAAGGATTGGTATGGCTACACCTTC; CDR3aa: CAWSPSHLKDWYGYTF
d_gene: NA; j_gene: TRBJ1-5; abundance: many; v_gene: TRBV5-1; CDR3nt: TGCGCCAGCAGCTTGGAGGGGGGCCAGCCCCAGCATTTT; CDR3aa: CASSLEGGQPQHF
d_gene: NA; j_gene: TRBJ1-5; abundance: NA; v_gene: TRBV18; CDR3nt: TGTGCCAGCTCACCCTTAGCGGGAGGGCCTCTTCAGCCCCAGCATTTT; CDR3aa: CASSPLAGGPLQPQHF
d_gene: TRBD1; j_gene: TRBJ1-5; abundance: NA; v_gene: TRBV27; CDR3nt: TGTGCCAGCAGTTCCAGGGGGCATAGCAATCAGCCCCAGCATTTT; CDR3aa: CASSSRGHSNQPQHF
d_gene: NA; j_gene: TRBJ1-2; abundance: few; v_gene: TRBV7-9; CDR3nt: TGTGCCAGCAGCGTGAGGTGGGGCTACACCTTC; CDR3aa: CASSVRWGYTF
d_gene: NA; j_gene: TRBJ1-2; abundance: NA; v_gene: TRBV3-1/TRBV3-2; CDR3nt: TGTGCCAGCAGCCAAGAGGGCCTAATTAGGGGCTACACCTTC; CDR3aa: CASSQEGLIRGYTF
d_gene: NA; j_gene: TRBJ1-2; abundance: NA; v_gene: TRBV5-5; CDR3nt: TGTGCCAGCAGCGTGAACAGGGACGGCTACACCTTC; CDR3aa: CASSVNRDGYTF
d_gene: TRBD1; j_gene: TRBJ1-1; abundance: NA; v_gene: TRBV19; CDR3nt: TGTGCCAGTAGAGTAAGGGGACAGTTTAATAACACTGAAGCTTTCTTT; CDR3aa: CASRVRGQFNNTEAFF
d_gene: TRBD1; j_gene: TRBJ1-1; abundance: NA; v_gene: TRBV5-1; CDR3nt: TGCGCCAGCAGCTCCCGGACAGGGGGTGTGAACACTGAAGCTTTCTTT; CDR3aa: CASSSRTGGVNTEAFF
d_gene: NA; j_gene: TRBJ1-2; abundance: once; v_gene: TRBV19; CDR3nt: TGTGCCAGTAGTTTGACTCGACAGGCCAACTATGGCTACACCTTC; CDR3aa: CASSLTRQANYGYTF
d_gene: NA; j_gene: TRBJ1-1; abundance: few; v_gene: TRBV3-1/TRBV3-2; CDR3nt: TGTGCCAGCAGCCCAGAGGGGGGTTGGGGCATGAACACTGAAGCTTTCTTT; CDR3aa: CASSPEGGWGMNTEAFF
d_gene: NA; j_gene: TRBJ1-2; abundance: few; v_gene: TRBV14; CDR3nt: TGTGCCAGCAGCCAAGATCTGATACCGGGGAATGGCTACACCTTC; CDR3aa: CASSQDLIPGNGYTF
d_gene: NA; j_gene: TRBJ2-4; abundance: few; v_gene: TRBV6-6; CDR3nt: TGTGCCAGCAGTTACGAGATCAATATAGCCAAAAACATTCAGTACTTC; CDR3aa: CASSYEINIAKNIQYF
d_gene: TRBD1; j_gene: TRBJ1-1; abundance: NA; v_gene: TRBV18; CDR3nt: TGTGCCAGCTCACGCGACGGACAGGGGAGTGAAGCTTTCTTT; CDR3aa: CASSRDGQGSEAFF
d_gene: NA; j_gene: TRBJ1-4; abundance: NA; v_gene: TRBV5-8; CDR3nt: TGTGCCAGCAACGTGGGGGTTCAGGCGGAAAAACTGTTTTTT; CDR3aa: CASNVGVQAEKLFF
d_gene: TRBD1; j_gene: TRBJ2-3; abundance: NA; v_gene: TRBV4-1; CDR3nt: TGCGCCAGCAGCCGCAGGGGGACAGAAAAAGATACGCAGTATTTT; CDR3aa: CASSRRGTEKDTQYF
d_gene: NA; j_gene: TRBJ1-1; abundance: NA; v_gene: TRBV29-1; CDR3nt: TGCAGCGTTGAACCCCTCAGACAAGTCACTGAAGCTTTCTTT; CDR3aa: CSVEPLRQVTEAFF
d_gene: NA; j_gene: TRBJ2-3; abundance: NA; v_gene: TRBV7-3; CDR3nt: TGTGCCAGCAGCTTGGGGATGGGGATCACAGATACGCAGTATTTT; CDR3aa: CASSLGMGITDTQYF
d_gene: NA; j_gene: TRBJ2-1; abundance: NA; v_gene: TRBV19; CDR3nt: TGTGCCAGTAGACCCGGACCTAGCTCCTACAATGAGCAGTTCTTC; CDR3aa: CASRPGPSSYNEQFF
d_gene: TRBD1; j_gene: TRBJ1-3; abundance: NA; v_gene: TRBV6-1; CDR3nt: TGTGCCAGCAGTGAACCCCCAGGGGGAAAAGTTGGGGACACCATATATTTT; CDR3aa: CASSEPPGGKVGDTIYF
d_gene: NA; j_gene: TRBJ1-1; abundance: NA; v_gene: TRBV19; CDR3nt: TGTGCCAGTAGTGGTTGGACGGACACTGAAGCTTTCTTT; CDR3aa: CASSGWTDTEAFF
d_gene: TRBD1; j_gene: TRBJ2-5; abundance: NA; v_gene: TRBV6-5; CDR3nt: TGTGCCAGCAGTTTTAACAGGGGCACCCAGTACTTC; CDR3aa: CASSFNRGTQYF
d_gene: NA; j_gene: TRBJ2-1; abundance: NA; v_gene: TRBV2; CDR3nt: TGTGCCAGCAGTGAACTTAGTGCAGCCCTGGCAGAGCAGTTCTTC; CDR3aa: CASSELSAALAEQFF
d_gene: NA; j_gene: TRBJ2-1; abundance: NA; v_gene: TRBV11-2; CDR3nt: TGTGCCAGCAGCTTTCGGCGTACGACAGCTTCTTACAATGAGCAGTTCTTC; CDR3aa: CASSFRRTTASYNEQFF
d_gene: NA; j_gene: TRBJ1-1; abundance: few; v_gene: TRBV7-2; CDR3nt: TGTGCCAGCAGCCTAGGGTCGGAGAGGGCTTTCTTT; CDR3aa: CASSLGSERAFF
d_gene: NA; j_gene: TRBJ1-5; abundance: once; v_gene: TRBV18; CDR3nt: TGTGCCAGCTCACCAGAGGTACAGGGAAGGCAGCCCCAGCATTTT; CDR3aa: CASSPEVQGRQPQHF
d_gene: NA; j_gene: TRBJ1-4; abundance: few; v_gene: TRBV2; CDR3nt: TGTGCCAGCGGAGACGGGCCCCTTAATGAAAAACTGTTTTTT; CDR3aa: CASGDGPLNEKLFF
d_gene: NA; j_gene: TRBJ2-5; abundance: once; v_gene: TRBV18; CDR3nt: TGTGCCAGCTCCACCGTTCGGGGTAGCCCCCAAGAGACCCAGTACTTC; CDR3aa: CASSTVRGSPQETQYF
d_gene: NA; j_gene: TRBJ1-3; abundance: NA; v_gene: TRBV19; CDR3nt: TGTGCCAGTAATGTAAACACCATATATTTT; CDR3aa: CASNVNTIYF
d_gene: TRBD2; j_gene: TRBJ2-1; abundance: NA; v_gene: TRBV5-1; CDR3nt: TGCGCCAGCAGCTTGCCCCCGGGGGGCAATGAGCAGTTCTTC; CDR3aa: CASSLPPGGNEQFF
d_gene: NA; j_gene: TRBJ1-2; abundance: NA; v_gene: TRBV30; CDR3nt: TGTGCCTGGAGTGTACCCCCAGGGGAGATCTATGGCTACACCTTC; CDR3aa: CAWSVPPGEIYGYTF
d_gene: TRBD2; j_gene: TRBJ2-1; abundance: few; v_gene: TRBV4-3; CDR3nt: TGCGCCAGCAGCCTTGCCGGGACTAAACACAATGAGCAGTTCTTC; CDR3aa: CASSLAGTKHNEQFF
d_gene: NA; j_gene: TRBJ2-1; abundance: NA; v_gene: TRBV2; CDR3nt: TGTGCCAGCAGTGAGTTCTCGGGACGCACAAAATCGGATTACAATGAGCAGTTCTTC; CDR3aa: CASSEFSGRTKSDYNEQFF
d_gene: NA; j_gene: TRBJ1-4; abundance: NA; v_gene: TRBV2; CDR3nt: TGTGCCAGCAGCCGACAGACAACTAATGAAAAACTGTTTTTT; CDR3aa: CASSRQTTNEKLFF